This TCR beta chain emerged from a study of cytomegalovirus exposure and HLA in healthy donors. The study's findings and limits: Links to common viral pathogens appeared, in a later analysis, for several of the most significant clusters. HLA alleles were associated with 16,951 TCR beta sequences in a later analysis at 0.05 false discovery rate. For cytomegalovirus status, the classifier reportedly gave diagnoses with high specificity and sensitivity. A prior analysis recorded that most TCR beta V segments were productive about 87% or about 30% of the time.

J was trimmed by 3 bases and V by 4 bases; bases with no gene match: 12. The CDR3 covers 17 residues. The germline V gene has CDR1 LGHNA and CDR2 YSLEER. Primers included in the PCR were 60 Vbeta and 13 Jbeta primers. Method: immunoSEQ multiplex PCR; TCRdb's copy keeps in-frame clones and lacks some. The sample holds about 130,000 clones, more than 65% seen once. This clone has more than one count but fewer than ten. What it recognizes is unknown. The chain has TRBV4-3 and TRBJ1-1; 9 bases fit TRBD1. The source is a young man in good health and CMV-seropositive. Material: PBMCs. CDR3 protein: CASSPMVGQGVDTEAFF. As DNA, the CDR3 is TGCGCCAGCAGCCCGATGGTGGGACAGGGTGTAGACACTGAAGCTTTCTTT.